This T cell receptor beta chain was observed in a study of T cell repertoires in cytomegalovirus infection. About the research overall: Public TCR beta signatures were indicative of both CMV infection and a matching HLA type. Points from the study as a whole: HLA-C-restricted CMV clonotypes gave the most frequent clonotype in two of eight donors. CMV carriers having the relevant HLA were flagged by cumulative public TCR beta family frequency.

The CDR3 has 14 residues. CDR1 is SNHLY and CDR2 is FYNNEI in the germline V gene. V gave up 4 bases and J gave up 4 bases; unmatched junction bases: 3. For this clonotype: Its specificity is not known.

MiXCR was run by TCRdb on the reads, yielding one entry per CDR3 protein. Of around 530,000 distinct CDR3 sequences in the sample, more than 15% were seen once. Input material: CD8+ T cells from PBMCs. This clonotype originated in a human donor in good health (CMV status not recorded). Some clones in this sample may be carry-over from other donors' samples. V and J are TRBV2 and TRBJ2-7, with 11 bases aligning to TRBD2. Here the CDR3 reads CASSGGTSGYEQYF. Written as DNA, the CDR3 is TGTGCCAGCAGTGGTGGGACTAGCGGTTACGAGCAGTACTTC.